These 2 T cell receptor beta chains were sequenced from one sample in a study of blood T cell repertoires in COVID-19. Method: immunoSEQ multiplex PCR; TCRdb's copy keeps in-frame clones and lacks some. The data hold about 350,000 clones, with 85% to 90% observed a single time. Sequencing was performed on peripheral blood. Receptors originate from a woman aged 50 to 60 with COVID-19, enrolled during active disease.

V and J are TRBV3-1 (or the pseudogene TRBV3-2) and TRBJ2-7; D may be TRBD2 (5 bases). Trimming took 4 bases from V and 6 from J, leaving 13 bases between them. This CDR3 comprises 13 residues. Germline V lookup: CDR1 LGHDT, CDR2 YNNKEL (reference sequence). The CDR3 bases are TGTGCCAGCAGCCCGGGATGGGGTGGCGAGCAGTACTTC. It specifies CASSPGWGGEQYF.

About this clone: Given a far larger clone just one base away, this is likely a sequencing read error. The rearrangement uses TRBV13 and TRBJ2-7; unclear D gene. Trimming removed 2 bases at V and 6 bases at J, with 5 bases between. The CDR3 has 11 residues. CDR1 and CDR2 from the germline V gene are PRHDT and FYEKMQ (reference sequence). The DNA for the CDR3 is TGTGCCAGCAGCTTACTCTCCGAGCAGTACTTC. Protein product: CASSLLSEQYF.